A selection of T cell receptor beta chains follows, all from one sample in a study of beta chain features in type 1 diabetes. Measured with immunoSEQ multiplex PCR; TCRdb has only the in-frame clones, and not every one. In the table there are 300,000 to 400,000 clones, roughly 12% of which are singletons. Specimen: naive CD4+ T cells from blood. These receptor sequences come from a young woman with type 1 diabetes. Both conserved end residues are part of each CDR3. The order of the fields is V gene, J gene, D gene, clone size, CDR3 protein, CDR3 DNA. The D gene is left open where the match is weak. A clone size is listed for some rows: how often the clone was seen (once, few, many), or a class if it is expanded.

v_gene: TRBV30
j_gene: TRBJ2-3
d_gene: TRBD2
abundance: few
CDR3aa: CAWSPGLAGTDTQYF
CDR3nt: TGTGCCTGGAGTCCCGGACTAGCCGGCACAGATACGCAGTATTTT

v_gene: TRBV5-6
j_gene: TRBJ2-1
d_gene: NA
abundance: NA
CDR3aa: CASSLFHSSDNEQFF
CDR3nt: TGTGCCAGCAGCTTATTCCATTCAAGCGACAATGAGCAGTTCTTC

v_gene: TRBV19
j_gene: TRBJ1-5
d_gene: NA
abundance: NA
CDR3aa: CASSIRGGPPQHF
CDR3nt: TGTGCCAGTAGTATACGGGGAGGTCCGCCCCAGCATTTT

v_gene: TRBV30
j_gene: TRBJ1-1
d_gene: NA
abundance: few
CDR3aa: CAWSVSRTGINTEAFF
CDR3nt: TGTGCCTGGAGTGTCTCGAGGACGGGGATAAACACTGAAGCTTTCTTT

v_gene: TRBV10-2
j_gene: TRBJ2-1
d_gene: TRBD1
abundance: NA
CDR3aa: CASRPGTGVSYNEQFF
CDR3nt: TGCGCCAGCAGACCTGGGACAGGGGTCTCCTACAATGAGCAGTTCTTC

v_gene: TRBV5-1
j_gene: TRBJ2-1
d_gene: TRBD1
abundance: NA
CDR3aa: CASSLGDSNNEQFF
CDR3nt: TGCGCCAGCAGCTTGGGGGACAGTAACAATGAGCAGTTCTTC

v_gene: TRBV5-4
j_gene: TRBJ2-1
d_gene: NA
abundance: few
CDR3aa: CASSSAGGGRRNEQFF
CDR3nt: TGTGCCAGCAGCTCGGCTGGGGGGGGGCGAAGGAATGAGCAGTTCTTC

v_gene: TRBV11-3
j_gene: TRBJ1-1
d_gene: NA
abundance: few
CDR3aa: CASSQGGGEAFF
CDR3nt: TGTGCCAGCAGCCAGGGCGGCGGTGAAGCTTTCTTT

v_gene: TRBV9
j_gene: TRBJ2-2
d_gene: TRBD2
abundance: NA
CDR3aa: CASSVGTSGRVSLTGELFF
CDR3nt: TGTGCCAGCAGCGTCGGGACTAGCGGGAGGGTTTCGCTCACCGGGGAGCTGTTTTTT

v_gene: TRBV19
j_gene: TRBJ2-7
d_gene: TRBD2
abundance: few
CDR3aa: CASSVWTSGYEQYF
CDR3nt: TGTGCCAGTAGTGTTTGGACTAGCGGCTACGAGCAGTACTTC

v_gene: TRBV30
j_gene: TRBJ1-1
d_gene: NA
abundance: few
CDR3aa: CAWTEGSGTEAFF
CDR3nt: TGTGCCTGGACTGAGGGCTCCGGGACTGAAGCTTTCTTT

v_gene: TRBV7-9
j_gene: TRBJ2-5
d_gene: TRBD1
abundance: NA
CDR3aa: CASSLTGALETQYF
CDR3nt: TGTGCCAGCAGCTTAACAGGGGCGCTGGAGACCCAGTACTTC

v_gene: TRBV6-5
j_gene: TRBJ1-5
d_gene: NA
abundance: few
CDR3aa: CASNYGQYSNQPQHF
CDR3nt: TGTGCCAGCAACTACGGTCAGTATAGCAATCAGCCCCAGCATTTT

v_gene: TRBV25-1
j_gene: TRBJ2-5
d_gene: TRBD2
abundance: few
CDR3aa: CASTKTSGTPRETQYF
CDR3nt: TGTGCCAGCACCAAGACTAGCGGGACTCCACGAGAGACCCAGTACTTC

v_gene: TRBV5-4
j_gene: TRBJ2-1
d_gene: NA
abundance: few
CDR3aa: CASSLGRGQYNEQFF
CDR3nt: TGTGCCAGCAGCTTGGGCAGGGGACAATACAATGAGCAGTTCTTC

v_gene: TRBV18
j_gene: TRBJ2-5
d_gene: NA
abundance: NA
CDR3aa: CASSLQETQYF
CDR3nt: TGTGCCAGCTCCCTTCAAGAGACCCAGTACTTC

v_gene: TRBV18
j_gene: TRBJ2-3
d_gene: NA
abundance: once
CDR3aa: CASSPPGTPTDTQYF
CDR3nt: TGTGCCAGCTCACCTCCCGGGACTCCCACAGATACGCAGTATTTT

v_gene: TRBV18
j_gene: TRBJ2-1
d_gene: TRBD1
abundance: few
CDR3aa: CATTGTEYNEQFF
CDR3nt: TGTGCCACTACCGGGACAGAATACAATGAGCAGTTCTTC

v_gene: TRBV28
j_gene: TRBJ2-7
d_gene: TRBD2
abundance: NA
CDR3aa: CASRSGTSRYEQYF
CDR3nt: TGTGCCAGCAGATCCGGGACTAGCCGCTACGAGCAGTACTTC

v_gene: TRBV7-9
j_gene: TRBJ2-1
d_gene: NA
abundance: NA
CDR3aa: CASSFASDRRSYNEQFF
CDR3nt: TGTGCCAGCAGCTTCGCGTCCGACAGGCGCTCCTACAATGAGCAGTTCTTC

v_gene: TRBV2
j_gene: TRBJ2-7
d_gene: TRBD2
abundance: few
CDR3aa: CASSAGLPYEQYF
CDR3nt: TGTGCCAGCAGTGCGGGACTACCCTACGAGCAGTACTTC

v_gene: TRBV27
j_gene: TRBJ2-6
d_gene: NA
abundance: few
CDR3aa: CASSLSRRAHGANVLTF
CDR3nt: TGTGCCAGCAGTTTATCTAGGAGGGCGCATGGGGCCAACGTCCTGACTTTC

v_gene: TRBV10-3
j_gene: TRBJ2-1
d_gene: TRBD2
abundance: NA
CDR3aa: CATQTSVFYNEQFF
CDR3nt: TGTGCCACCCAGACTAGCGTCTTCTACAATGAGCAGTTCTTC